This T cell receptor (beta chain) was captured by sequencing in a study of CD8+CD57+ T cells in acquired aplastic anemia. The overall study: DNA per sorted CD4+ or CD8+ sample ranged about 0.2 to 27.4 ug, averaging approximately 3.3 ug.

It was genomic DNA that served as the template for profiling TCR beta VDJ and CDR3. A single record per CDR3 protein comes from TCRdb applying MiXCR to the reads. The sample has about 150,000 distinct CDR3 sequences, around 52% seen once; the top ten hold more than 30%. The CDR3 has 16 amino acids. The germline CDR1 and CDR2 sequences are LGHNA and YNFKEQ. Study-wide findings and caveats: Twenty-nine CD8+ CDR3 sequences were shared between patients and controls. Significance was not reached for CD8+ Simpson's diversity between patients and controls.

It was patients with CD8+CD57+ cell expansion by flow cytometry who were chosen for sequencing. Patients uniformly had severe acquired aplastic anemia. In regard to this clonotype: Its specificity is unknown. A clone one base away is much larger, so this may be a read error.

Sequenced material: sorted CD4+, CD8+, or CD8+CD57+ T cells (not recorded which) from PBMCs. The V call is TRBV4-2, the J call TRBJ2-3; no reliable D call. The closer fit of TRBJ1-5 to the DNA end suggests the J call may be wrong. The receptor was derived from a human donor with aplastic anemia. The CDR3 here is CASSQDSWTSADTQHF. In nucleotides, the CDR3 is TGTGCCAGCAGCCAAGATTCGTGGACTAGTGCAGATACGCAGCATTTT.